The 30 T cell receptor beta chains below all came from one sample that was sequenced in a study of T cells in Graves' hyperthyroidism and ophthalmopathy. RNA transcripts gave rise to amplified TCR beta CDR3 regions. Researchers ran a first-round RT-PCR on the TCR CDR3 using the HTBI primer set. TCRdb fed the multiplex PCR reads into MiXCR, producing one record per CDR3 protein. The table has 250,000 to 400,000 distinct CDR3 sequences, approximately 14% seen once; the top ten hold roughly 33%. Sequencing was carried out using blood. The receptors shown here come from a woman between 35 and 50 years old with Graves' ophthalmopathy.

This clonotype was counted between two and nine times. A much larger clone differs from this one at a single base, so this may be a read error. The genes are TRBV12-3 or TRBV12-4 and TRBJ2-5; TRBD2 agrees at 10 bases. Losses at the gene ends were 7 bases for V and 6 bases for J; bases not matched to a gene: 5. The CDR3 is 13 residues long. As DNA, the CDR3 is TGTGCCAGCAACCTAGCGGGGGATAAGACCCAGTACTTC. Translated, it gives CASNLAGDKTQYF.

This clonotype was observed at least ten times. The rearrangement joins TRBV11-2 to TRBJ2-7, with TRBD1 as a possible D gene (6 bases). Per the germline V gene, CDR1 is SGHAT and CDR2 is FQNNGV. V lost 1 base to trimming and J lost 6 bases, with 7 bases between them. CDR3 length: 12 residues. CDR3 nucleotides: TGTGCCAGCAGCTTAGTAGGGGGCGAGCAGTACTTC. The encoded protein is CASSLVGGEQYF.

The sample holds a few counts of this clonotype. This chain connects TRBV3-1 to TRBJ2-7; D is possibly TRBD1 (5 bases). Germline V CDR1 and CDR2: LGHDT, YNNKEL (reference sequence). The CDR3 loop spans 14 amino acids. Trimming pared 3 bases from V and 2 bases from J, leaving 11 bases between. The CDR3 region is CASSHEGQTYEQYF. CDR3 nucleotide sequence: TGTGCCAGCAGCCATGAAGGACAAACCTACGAGCAGTACTTC.

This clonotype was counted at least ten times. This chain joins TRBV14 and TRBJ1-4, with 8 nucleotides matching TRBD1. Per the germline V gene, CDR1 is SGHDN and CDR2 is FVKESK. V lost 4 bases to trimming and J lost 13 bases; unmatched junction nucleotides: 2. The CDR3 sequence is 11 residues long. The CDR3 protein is CASSPGTGLFF. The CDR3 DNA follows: TGTGCCAGCAGCCCCGGGACAGGACTGTTTTTT.

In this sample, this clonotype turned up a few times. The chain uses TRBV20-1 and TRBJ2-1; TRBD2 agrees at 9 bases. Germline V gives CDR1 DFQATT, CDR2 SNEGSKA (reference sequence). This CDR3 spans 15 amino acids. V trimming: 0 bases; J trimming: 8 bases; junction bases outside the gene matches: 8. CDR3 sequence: CSARDLAGGKDEQFF. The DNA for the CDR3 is TGCAGTGCTAGAGATCTGGCGGGAGGGAAGGATGAGCAGTTCTTC.

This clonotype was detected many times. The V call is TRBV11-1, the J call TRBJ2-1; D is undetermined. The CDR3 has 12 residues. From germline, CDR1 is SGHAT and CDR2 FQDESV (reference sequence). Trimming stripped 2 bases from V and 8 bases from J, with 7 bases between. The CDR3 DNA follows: TGTGCCAGCAGCTTATTTGGTGATGAGCAGTTCTTC. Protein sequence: CASSLFGDEQFF.

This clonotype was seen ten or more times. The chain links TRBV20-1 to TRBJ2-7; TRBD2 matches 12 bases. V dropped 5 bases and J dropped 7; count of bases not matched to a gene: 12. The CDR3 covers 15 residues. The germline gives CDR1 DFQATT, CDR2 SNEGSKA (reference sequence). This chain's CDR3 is CSAPSLAGGPGEQYF. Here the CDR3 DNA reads TGCAGTGCTCCGTCCCTAGCGGGAGGGCCGGGTGAGCAGTACTTC.

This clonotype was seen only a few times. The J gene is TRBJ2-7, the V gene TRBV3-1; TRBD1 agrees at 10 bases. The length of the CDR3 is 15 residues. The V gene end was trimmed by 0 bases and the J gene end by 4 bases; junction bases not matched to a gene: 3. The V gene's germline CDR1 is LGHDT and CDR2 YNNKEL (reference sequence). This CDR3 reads CASSQDDRGLYEQYF. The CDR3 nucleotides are TGTGCCAGCAGCCAAGACGACAGGGGGCTGTACGAGCAGTACTTC.

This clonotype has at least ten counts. As DNA, the CDR3 is TGTGCCAGCAGTTCCAGAGTTTCCTACAATGAGCAGTTCTTC. Translation: CASSSRVSYNEQFF. The chain is built from TRBV2 and TRBJ2-1; D uncertain. Trimming removed 5 bases from V and 1 base from J, with 9 bases in between. CDR1 is SNHLY and CDR2 is FYNNEI in the germline V gene. The CDR3 length is 14 residues.

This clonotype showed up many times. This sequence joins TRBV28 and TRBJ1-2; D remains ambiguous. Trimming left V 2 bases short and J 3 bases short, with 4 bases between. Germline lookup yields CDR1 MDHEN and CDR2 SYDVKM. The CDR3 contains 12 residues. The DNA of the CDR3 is TGTGCCAGCAGTTTACGGGACTATGGCTACACCTTC. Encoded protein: CASSLRDYGYTF.

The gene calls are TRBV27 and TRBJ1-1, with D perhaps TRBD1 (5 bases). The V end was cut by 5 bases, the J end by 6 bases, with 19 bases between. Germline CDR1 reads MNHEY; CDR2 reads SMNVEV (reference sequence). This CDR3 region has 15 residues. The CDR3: CASSLPHQGIAEAFF. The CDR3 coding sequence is TGTGCCAGCAGTCTACCTCACCAGGGTATTGCTGAAGCTTTCTTT.

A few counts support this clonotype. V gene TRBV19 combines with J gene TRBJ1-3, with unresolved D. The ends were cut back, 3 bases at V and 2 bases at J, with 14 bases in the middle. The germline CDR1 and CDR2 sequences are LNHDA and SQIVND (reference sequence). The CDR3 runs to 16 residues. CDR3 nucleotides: TGTGCCAGTAGTATTCAACGACACTTGGCTGGAAACACCATATATTTT. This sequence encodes CASSIQRHLAGNTIYF.

The CDR3 spells CASSRITRQIYNTEAFF. CDR3 sequence (DNA): TGTGCCAGCTCACGAATTACCCGACAGATATACAACACTGAAGCTTTCTTT. V and J are TRBV18 and TRBJ1-1; D perhaps matches TRBD1 (5 bases). In germline, CDR1 is KGHSH, CDR2 LQKENI. The CDR3 extends over 17 amino acids. V shed 4 bases and J shed 2 bases, with 20 bases lying between them.

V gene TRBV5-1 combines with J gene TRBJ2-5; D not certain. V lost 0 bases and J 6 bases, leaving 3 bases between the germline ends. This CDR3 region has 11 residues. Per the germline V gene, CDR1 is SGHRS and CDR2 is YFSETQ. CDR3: CASSLDKTQYF. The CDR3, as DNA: TGCGCCAGCAGCTTGGATAAGACCCAGTACTTC.

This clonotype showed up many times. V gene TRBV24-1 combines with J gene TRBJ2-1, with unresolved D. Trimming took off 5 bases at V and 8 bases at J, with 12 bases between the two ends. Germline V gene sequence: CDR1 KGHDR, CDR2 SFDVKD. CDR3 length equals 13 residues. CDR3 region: CATSGRRSDEQFF. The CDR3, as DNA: TGTGCCACCAGTGGACGGCGAAGCGATGAGCAGTTCTTC.

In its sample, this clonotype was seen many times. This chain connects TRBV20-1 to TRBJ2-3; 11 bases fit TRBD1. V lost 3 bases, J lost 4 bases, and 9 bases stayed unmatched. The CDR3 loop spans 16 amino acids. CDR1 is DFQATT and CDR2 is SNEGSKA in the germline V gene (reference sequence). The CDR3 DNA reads TGCAGTGCTAGGGCCCTGGGACAGGGGGGCCCAGATACGCAGTATTTT. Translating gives CSARALGQGGPDTQYF.

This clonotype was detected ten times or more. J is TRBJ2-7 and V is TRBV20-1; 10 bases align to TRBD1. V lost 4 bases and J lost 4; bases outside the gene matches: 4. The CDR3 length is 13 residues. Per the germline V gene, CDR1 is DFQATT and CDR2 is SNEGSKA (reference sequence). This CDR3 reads CSAKGQGEYEQYF. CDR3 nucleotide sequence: TGCAGTGCTAAAGGACAGGGGGAGTACGAGCAGTACTTC.

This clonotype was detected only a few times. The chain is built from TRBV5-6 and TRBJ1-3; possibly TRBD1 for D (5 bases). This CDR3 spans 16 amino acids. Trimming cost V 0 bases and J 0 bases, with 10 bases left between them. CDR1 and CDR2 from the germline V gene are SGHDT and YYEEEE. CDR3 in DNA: TGTGCCAGCAGCTTGGCACAGGCCCCCTCTGGAAACACCATATATTTT. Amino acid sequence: CASSLAQAPSGNTIYF.

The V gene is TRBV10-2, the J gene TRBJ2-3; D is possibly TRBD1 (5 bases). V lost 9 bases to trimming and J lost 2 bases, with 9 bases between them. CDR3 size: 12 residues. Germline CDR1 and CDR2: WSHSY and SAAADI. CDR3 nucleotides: TGCGCCAGTAGAGGACACACAGATACGCAGTATTTT. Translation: CASRGHTDTQYF.

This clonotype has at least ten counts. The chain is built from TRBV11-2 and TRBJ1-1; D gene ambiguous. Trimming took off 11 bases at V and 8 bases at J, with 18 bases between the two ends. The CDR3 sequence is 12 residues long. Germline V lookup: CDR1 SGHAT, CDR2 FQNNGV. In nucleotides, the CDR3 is TGTGCCTTTAATACCCAGTCAGGCGAAGCTTTCTTT. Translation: CAFNTQSGEAFF.

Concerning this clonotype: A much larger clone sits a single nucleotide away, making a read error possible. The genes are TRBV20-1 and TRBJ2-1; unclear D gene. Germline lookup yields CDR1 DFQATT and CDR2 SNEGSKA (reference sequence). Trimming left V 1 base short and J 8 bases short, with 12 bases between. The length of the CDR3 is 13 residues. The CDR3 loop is CSARVLGYDEQFF. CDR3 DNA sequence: TGCAGTGCTAGAGTTCTTGGGTACGATGAGCAGTTCTTC.

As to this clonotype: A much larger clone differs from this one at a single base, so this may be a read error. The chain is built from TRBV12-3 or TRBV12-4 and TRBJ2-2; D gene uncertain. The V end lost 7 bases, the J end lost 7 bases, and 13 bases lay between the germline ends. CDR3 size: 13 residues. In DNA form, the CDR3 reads TGTGCCAGCAATTTGAAGAGAGACGGGGAGCTGTTTTTT. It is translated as CASNLKRDGELFF.

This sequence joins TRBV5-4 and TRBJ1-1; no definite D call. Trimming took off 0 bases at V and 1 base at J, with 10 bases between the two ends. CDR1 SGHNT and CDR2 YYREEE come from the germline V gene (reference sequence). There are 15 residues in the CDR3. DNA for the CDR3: TGTGCCAGCAGCTTGGGTCCAGGCCAGAACACTGAAGCTTTCTTT. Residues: CASSLGPGQNTEAFF.

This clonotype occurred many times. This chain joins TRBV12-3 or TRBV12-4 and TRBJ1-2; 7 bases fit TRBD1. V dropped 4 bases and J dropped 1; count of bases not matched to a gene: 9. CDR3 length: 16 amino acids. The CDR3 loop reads CASSSFGRGLNYGYTF. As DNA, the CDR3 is TGTGCCAGCAGTTCCTTCGGGAGGGGGCTTAACTATGGCTACACCTTC.

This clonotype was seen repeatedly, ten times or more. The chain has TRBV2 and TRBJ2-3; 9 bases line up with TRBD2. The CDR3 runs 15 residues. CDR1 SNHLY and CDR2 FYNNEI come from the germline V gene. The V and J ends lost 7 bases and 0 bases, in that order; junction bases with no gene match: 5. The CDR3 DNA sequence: TGTGCCAGCAAAAAGCGGGGGGCCAGCACAGATACGCAGTATTTT. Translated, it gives CASKKRGASTDTQYF.

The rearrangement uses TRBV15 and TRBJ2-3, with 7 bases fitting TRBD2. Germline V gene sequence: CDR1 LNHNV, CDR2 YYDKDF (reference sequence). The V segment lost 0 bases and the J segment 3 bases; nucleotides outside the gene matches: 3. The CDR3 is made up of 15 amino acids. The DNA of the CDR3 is TGTGCCACCAGCAGAGATCCGGGGGGAACAGATACGCAGTATTTT. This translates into CATSRDPGGTDTQYF.

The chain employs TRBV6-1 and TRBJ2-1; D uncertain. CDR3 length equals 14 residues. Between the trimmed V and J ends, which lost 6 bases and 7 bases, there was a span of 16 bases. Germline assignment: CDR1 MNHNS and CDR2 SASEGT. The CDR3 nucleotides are TGTGCCAGCAGCCTAACTCCCGCATGGAATGAGCAGTTCTTC. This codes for CASSLTPAWNEQFF.

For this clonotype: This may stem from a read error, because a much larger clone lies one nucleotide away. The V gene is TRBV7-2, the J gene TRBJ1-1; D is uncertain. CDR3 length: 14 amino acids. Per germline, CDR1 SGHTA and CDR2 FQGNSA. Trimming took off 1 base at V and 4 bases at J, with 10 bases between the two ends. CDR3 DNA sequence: TGTGCCAGCAGCTTAGTTGGTCCCAGCACTGAAGCTTTCTTT. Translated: CASSLVGPSTEAFF.

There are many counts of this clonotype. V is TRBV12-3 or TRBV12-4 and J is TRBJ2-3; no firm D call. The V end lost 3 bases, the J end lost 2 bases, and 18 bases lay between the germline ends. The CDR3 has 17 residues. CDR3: CASSLGWADTYTDTQYF. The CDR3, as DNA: TGTGCCAGCAGTTTGGGTTGGGCAGATACCTACACAGATACGCAGTATTTT.

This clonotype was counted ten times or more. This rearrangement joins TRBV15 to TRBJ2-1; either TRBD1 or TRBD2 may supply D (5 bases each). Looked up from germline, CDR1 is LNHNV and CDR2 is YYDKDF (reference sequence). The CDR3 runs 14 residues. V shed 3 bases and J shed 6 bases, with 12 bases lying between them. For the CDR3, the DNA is TGTGCCACCAGCAGGTCGGGGCCCACCAATGAGCAGTTCTTC. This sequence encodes CATSRSGPTNEQFF.